The sample holds one count of the clone carrying this TCR beta chain. The data were taken from a study of blood T cell repertoires in COVID-19. Overall study context: Sites across the United States, Italy and Spain contributed samples from acute and convalescent COVID-19.

Original handling: By means of reference gene primer amplification, nucleated cell counts were estimated. Assay used: immunoSEQ multiplex PCR; TCRdb lists only in-frame clones, some missing. The DNA gave D and trimming, while V, J and clone size come from that table. The sample lists 150,000 to 200,000 clones, roughly 86% seen once, with roughly 3.5% in the top ten. The germline CDR1 and CDR2 sequences are SEHNR and FQNEAQ (reference sequence). The CDR3 extends over 14 amino acids. Trimming took 2 bases from V and 6 from J, leaving 14 bases between them. The material sequenced was peripheral blood. This sequence was found in a man in his 70s with acute or convalescent COVID-19. This chain connects TRBV7-9 to TRBJ2-7, with D perhaps matching TRBD1 (6 bases). The chain's CDR3 is CASSLTTSGVEQYF. In nucleotides, the CDR3 is TGTGCCAGCAGCTTAACGACCTCAGGGGTCGAGCAGTACTTC.